These T cell receptor beta chains were read from a single sample in a study of shared clonotypes between healthy human individuals. TCRdb's table, derived via immunoSEQ multiplex PCR, lists solely in-frame clones and lacks some. The sample has some 2,500,000 clones; about 90% are singletons. The sequencing input was naive CD4+ T cells from PBMCs. Every receptor here comes from a man between 18 and 35 years old in good health. Some clones in this sample may be carry-over from other donors' samples. Both conserved end residues are part of each CDR3. Fields, in order: J gene, D gene, CDR3 length, clone size, V gene, CDR3 DNA, CDR3 protein. A D gene is named only where the DNA matches it firmly. Size values are once, few and many counts, or a class for expanded clones, and some rows have none.

TRBJ2-2,-,15,once,TRBV9,TGTGCCAGCAGCCCCCAGCCGATTTACACCGGGGAGCTGTTTTTT,CASSPQPIYTGELFF
TRBJ2-1,-,12,-,TRBV5-4,TGTGCCAGCAGCTTGATGGATGGTGAGCAGTTCTTC,CASSLMDGEQFF
TRBJ2-7,TRBD2,16,-,TRBV5-1,TGCGCCAGCAGCCTCCTGGGACTAGCGGACTCCTACGAGCAGTACTTC,CASSLLGLADSYEQYF
TRBJ2-6,-,16,once,TRBV29-1,TGCAGCGTTGAAGATAAGGGGGTGCCCGGGGCCAACGTCCTGACTTTC,CSVEDKGVPGANVLTF
TRBJ1-5,-,13,few,TRBV18,TGTGCCAGCTCACCCGGGGACAATCAGCCCCAGCATTTT,CASSPGDNQPQHF
TRBJ2-7,TRBD1,14,-,TRBV7-8,TGTGCCAGCAGCTTTGGGGACAGAAACTACGAGCAGTACTTC,CASSFGDRNYEQYF
TRBJ2-1,-,12,-,TRBV7-2,TGTGCCAGCAGCCTCGGACAGATCGGGCAGTTCTTC,CASSLGQIGQFF
TRBJ2-1,TRBD1,16,-,TRBV5-6,TGTGCCAGCAGCTGGGGGACAGGTAGCTCCTACAATGAGCAGTTCTTC,CASSWGTGSSYNEQFF
TRBJ2-1,-,19,-,TRBV7-9,TGTGCCAGTTTACCCCAGGGGCTAGCCGGGAGAAGATCCTACAATGAGCAGTTCTTC,CASLPQGLAGRRSYNEQFF
TRBJ2-3,TRBD2,15,-,TRBV2,TGTGCCAGCAATTTCGGACTAGCTGGTGCAGATACGCAGTATTTT,CASNFGLAGADTQYF
TRBJ1-2,-,16,-,TRBV28,TGTGCCAGCAGTTTTTCGTATGGGGGGCAGGACTATGGCTACACCTTC,CASSFSYGGQDYGYTF
TRBJ1-3,-,15,-,TRBV15,TGTGCCACCAGCATAGACAGGAGCTCTGGAAACACCATATATTTT,CATSIDRSSGNTIYF
TRBJ1-3,TRBD1,14,-,TRBV2,TGTGCCAGCAGAGGGACAGGGAGGGGAAACACCATATATTTT,CASRGTGRGNTIYF
TRBJ1-4,-,14,-,TRBV5-1,TGCGCCAGCAGGTCCGGCAGGGATGGTGAAAAACTGTTTTTT,CASRSGRDGEKLFF
TRBJ2-1,TRBD1,15,-,TRBV7-9,TGTGCCAGTAATACCGGGACAGGGATTTACAATGAGCAGTTCTTC,CASNTGTGIYNEQFF
TRBJ2-3,TRBD2,14,-,TRBV5-1,TGCGCCAGCAGCTTGGTTGCGGGAGATGATACGCAGTATTTT,CASSLVAGDDTQYF
TRBJ2-7,TRBD1,14,-,TRBV6-5,TGTGCCAGCAGTTATCGGGACAGGGAGTACGAGCAGTACTTC,CASSYRDREYEQYF
TRBJ2-1,TRBD1,16,-,TRBV5-1,TGCGCCAGCAGCTCCGACAGGGGACGCTCCTACAATGAGCAGTTCTTC,CASSSDRGRSYNEQFF
TRBJ2-5,-,14,-,TRBV18,TGTGCCAGCTCACCAAGACGGGCGCAAGAGACCCAGTACTTC,CASSPRRAQETQYF
TRBJ1-3,-,14,once,TRBV7-2,TGTGCCAGCAGCCCACAGGGAGGTGGAAACACCATATATTTT,CASSPQGGGNTIYF
TRBJ1-1,-,15,-,TRBV6-5,TGTGCCAGCATTGTGAATCCGCAATCGAACACTGAAGCTTTCTTT,CASIVNPQSNTEAFF
TRBJ2-5,-,16,-,TRBV5-1,TGCGCCAGCAGATATAGAGTGGGGGGCCAGCAAGAGACCCAGTACTTC,CASRYRVGGQQETQYF
TRBJ2-1,-,13,-,TRBV29-1,TGCAGCGGGTCCCACCATTTCAGAAATGAGCAGTTCTTC,CSGSHHFRNEQFF
TRBJ1-5,-,15,-,TRBV19,TGTGCCAGTAGTACGGGACATATTAGCAATCAGCCCCAGCATTTT,CASSTGHISNQPQHF
TRBJ1-4,-,13,-,TRBV5-1,TGCGCCAGCAGCTCCCGGCTTAATGAAAAACTGTTTTTT,CASSSRLNEKLFF
TRBJ1-2,-,14,-,TRBV2,TGTGCCAGCAGTGCCTATCAGGGAAACTATGGCTACACCTTC,CASSAYQGNYGYTF
TRBJ2-5,-,15,-,TRBV4-2,TGTGCCAGCAGCCCACCCTGGGCAGGGGAAGAGACCCAGTACTTC,CASSPPWAGEETQYF
TRBJ1-4,TRBD1,17,-,TRBV7-9,TGTGCCAGCAGCTTGGGACAGGGGGGGAAAACTAATGAAAAACTGTTTTTT,CASSLGQGGKTNEKLFF
TRBJ2-1,TRBD2,16,-,TRBV7-3,TGTGCCAGCAGCCGATCTAGCGGGAGGTCCTACAATGAGCAGTTCTTC,CASSRSSGRSYNEQFF
TRBJ1-5,-,13,-,TRBV6-1,TGTGCCAGCAGTCTGGGGGACAATCAGCCCCAGCATTTT,CASSLGDNQPQHF
TRBJ1-1,-,13,few,TRBV2,TGTGCCAGCAGTGAACAAAGGAACACTGAAGCTTTCTTT,CASSEQRNTEAFF
TRBJ2-3,TRBD2,14,-,TRBV5-8,TGTGCCAGCAGCCCGGGACTAGCGGGAGCTACGCAGTATTTT,CASSPGLAGATQYF
TRBJ2-7,TRBD1,14,-,TRBV28,TGTGCCAGCAGTCCCCACGCCGACAGGGCCGAGCAGTACTTC,CASSPHADRAEQYF
TRBJ1-1,-,14,-,TRBV5-1,TGCGCCAGCAGGGTCGGGGCTGAGAACACTGAAGCTTTCTTT,CASRVGAENTEAFF
TRBJ2-1,-,13,-,TRBV4-2,TGTGCCAGCAGCCAAGATAAAGGCCAGGGGGGGTTCTTC,CASSQDKGQGGFF
TRBJ1-1,-,16,-,TRBV5-1,TGCGCCAGCAGCTTGGGGGCGCGGGTACCTAACACTGAAGCTTTCTTT,CASSLGARVPNTEAFF
TRBJ1-5,TRBD1,15,once,TRBV4-1,TGCGCCAGCAGCCAAGATGAGGGGGCGAAGCAGCCCCAGCATTTT,CASSQDEGAKQPQHF
TRBJ2-3,-,15,-,TRBV10-1,TGCGCCAGCAGTGACAGACGTTCCAGCACAGATACGCAGTATTTT,CASSDRRSSTDTQYF
TRBJ1-2,TRBD1,13,-,TRBV6-5,TGTGCCAGCAGTCTTCGACAGGGATATGGCTACACCTTC,CASSLRQGYGYTF
TRBJ2-1,-,14,-,TRBV11-2,TGTGCCAGCAGCGCCTCTTGGGTCTACAATGAGCAGTTCTTC,CASSASWVYNEQFF
TRBJ2-7,TRBD1,15,-,TRBV5-1,TGCGCCAGCAGGAGTGGACAGGGGGCTACGTACGAGCAGTACTTC,CASRSGQGATYEQYF
TRBJ2-1,-,17,-,TRBV19,TGTGCCAGTAGTATAGTTCCGGGGAATCGGCTCAACAATGAGCAGTTCTTC,CASSIVPGNRLNNEQFF
TRBJ1-5,-,12,few,TRBV18,TGTGCCAGCTCACAGGGTCCCCAGCCCCAGCATTTT,CASSQGPQPQHF